This is a list of T cell receptor beta chains from one sample in a study of control samples from healthy donors and cancer patients. Measured with immunoSEQ multiplex PCR; TCRdb has only the in-frame clones, and not every one. The sample consists of about 71,000 clones, approximately 89% of them appearing once. Material: PBMCs. All receptors come from a man in his 60s with lung cancer. CDR3s include the opening cysteine and the closing phenylalanine or tryptophan. A D gene is named only where the DNA matches it firmly. The size entry is marked missing in some rows and otherwise reads once, few, many or a size class.

DNA: TGTGCCAGCAGCTTAAATCCCGGGGGAATCTACAATGAGCAGTTCTTC
CDR3: CASSLNPGGIYNEQFF
V: TRBV7-3
size: -
D: -
J: TRBJ2-1

DNA: TGTGCCAGCAGTTACAGGCAGGGGCGAGATGGCTACACCTTC
CDR3: CASSYRQGRDGYTF
V: TRBV6-5
size: -
D: -
J: TRBJ1-2

DNA: TGTGCCAGCAGTACAGCCCTATTCCCCCAAACAGATACGCAGTATTTT
CDR3: CASSTALFPQTDTQYF
V: TRBV25-1
size: -
D: -
J: TRBJ2-3

DNA: TGTGCCAGCTCACCAGCGAGCTCGAACACTGAAGCTTTCTTT
CDR3: CASSPASSNTEAFF
V: TRBV18
size: few
D: -
J: TRBJ1-1

DNA: TGTGCCAGTTCCCAAGGGGGCAGAGGAGTGAACACTGAAGCTTTCTTT
CDR3: CASSQGGRGVNTEAFF
V: TRBV11-2
size: -
D: TRBD1
J: TRBJ1-1

DNA: TGTGCCAGCAGCGTATATCTCGGACAGGGAGGGGAGCAGTACTTC
CDR3: CASSVYLGQGGEQYF
V: TRBV9
size: -
D: -
J: TRBJ2-7

DNA: TGTGCCAGCAGTGAACAGGGGTATAGCTACACCTTC
CDR3: CASSEQGYSYTF
V: TRBV6-1
size: -
D: -
J: TRBJ1-2

DNA: TGTGCCAGCAGCTTAGCGGGTTTAGGTGAGACCCAGTACTTC
CDR3: CASSLAGLGETQYF
V: TRBV7-8
size: -
D: -
J: TRBJ2-5

DNA: TGTGCCAGCAGCTTGAGGACAATAGGCACTGAAGCTTTCTTT
CDR3: CASSLRTIGTEAFF
V: TRBV7-9
size: -
D: -
J: TRBJ1-1

DNA: TGTGCCAGCAGCCTCCCGGTTAGTCCAGATACGCAGTATTTT
CDR3: CASSLPVSPDTQYF
V: TRBV3-1/TRBV3-2
size: -
D: -
J: TRBJ2-3

DNA: TGTGCCAGCATCTCGGGGAACTATGGCTACACCTTC
CDR3: CASISGNYGYTF
V: TRBV12-3/TRBV12-4
size: once
D: -
J: TRBJ1-2

DNA: TGTGCCATCAGTGCTACGGACAGGGGCGACTATGGCTACACCTTC
CDR3: CAISATDRGDYGYTF
V: TRBV10-3
size: -
D: TRBD1
J: TRBJ1-2

DNA: TGTGCCAGCAGCCAAAGCGGTTACGGCAAAAACATTCAGTACTTC
CDR3: CASSQSGYGKNIQYF
V: TRBV3-1/TRBV3-2
size: once
D: -
J: TRBJ2-4

DNA: TGTGCCAGCAGCGGACAGGGCGCCTACGAGCAGTACTTC
CDR3: CASSGQGAYEQYF
V: TRBV2
size: -
D: TRBD1
J: TRBJ2-7

DNA: TGTGCCAGCAGCCGGGACAGCACCGGGGAGCTGTTTTTT
CDR3: CASSRDSTGELFF
V: TRBV12-3/TRBV12-4
size: -
D: TRBD1
J: TRBJ2-2

DNA: TGTGCCAGCATGTCCGGACAGGGGTACGATACGCAGTATTTT
CDR3: CASMSGQGYDTQYF
V: TRBV11-3
size: few
D: TRBD1
J: TRBJ2-3

DNA: TGTGCCAGCGAGGCACAGGGCCACGAGCAGTACTTC
CDR3: CASEAQGHEQYF
V: TRBV18
size: few
D: -
J: TRBJ2-7

DNA: TGTGCCAGCAGCCTCAGGGGGGGGATCTACGAGCAGTACTTC
CDR3: CASSLRGGIYEQYF
V: TRBV3-1/TRBV3-2
size: -
D: -
J: TRBJ2-7

DNA: TGTGCCACCAGCAGAGATCGCGGTTCTGGCCCAGATACGCAGTATTTT
CDR3: CATSRDRGSGPDTQYF
V: TRBV15
size: -
D: -
J: TRBJ2-3

DNA: TGTGCCAGCGAGGGCCCCGGTGGGAACACTGAAGCTTTCTTT
CDR3: CASEGPGGNTEAFF
V: TRBV2
size: once
D: -
J: TRBJ1-1

DNA: TGTGCCTGGAGGGAAAAATCCGGACTGTTTTTT
CDR3: CAWREKSGLFF
V: TRBV30
size: -
D: -
J: TRBJ1-4

DNA: TGTGCCAGCAGCTCAACGGGACAGGGATTGGTCACTGAAGCTTTCTTT
CDR3: CASSSTGQGLVTEAFF
V: TRBV11-2
size: -
D: TRBD1
J: TRBJ1-1

DNA: TGCGCCAGCAGCTCGAACGGGATATCAAACATTCAGTACTTC
CDR3: CASSSNGISNIQYF
V: TRBV5-1
size: -
D: -
J: TRBJ2-4

DNA: TGTGCCAGCAGTTACTCAGGGACAGGGGCGGATCAGCCCCAGCATTTT
CDR3: CASSYSGTGADQPQHF
V: TRBV6-5
size: -
D: TRBD1
J: TRBJ1-5

DNA: TGTGCCAGCAGCTTAGTCGGTCATGGCTACACCTTC
CDR3: CASSLVGHGYTF
V: TRBV7-2
size: -
D: -
J: TRBJ1-2

DNA: TGTGCCAGCAGGGGGACTAGCGGGGGGCCGCCCTACGAGCAGTACTTC
CDR3: CASRGTSGGPPYEQYF
V: TRBV3-1/TRBV3-2
size: -
D: TRBD2
J: TRBJ2-7

DNA: TGTGCCAGCAGAAGGACTAGCGGCTCCTACGAGCAGTACTTC
CDR3: CASRRTSGSYEQYF
V: TRBV6-5
size: -
D: TRBD2
J: TRBJ2-7

DNA: TGTGCCAGCAGCCAAACGACAGGGAAGCGCAATCAGCCCCAGCATTTT
CDR3: CASSQTTGKRNQPQHF
V: TRBV3-1/TRBV3-2
size: -
D: TRBD1
J: TRBJ1-5

DNA: TGTGCCAGCAGTTTCGTCCTAGCGGGGAACACCGGGGAGCTGTTTTTT
CDR3: CASSFVLAGNTGELFF
V: TRBV28
size: -
D: TRBD2
J: TRBJ2-2

DNA: TGTGCCACCAGTGATCCCGGGACAGGGGGACGTGAGCAGTTCTTC
CDR3: CATSDPGTGGREQFF
V: TRBV24-1
size: -
D: TRBD1
J: TRBJ2-1

DNA: TGTGCCAGCAGCTTCCGGGACAGGGGGCGCGGGGGCACTGAAGCTTTCTTT
CDR3: CASSFRDRGRGGTEAFF
V: TRBV7-2
size: -
D: TRBD1
J: TRBJ1-1

DNA: TGCGCCAGCAGCCCTCGGCCCGACCCAGATACGCAGTATTTT
CDR3: CASSPRPDPDTQYF
V: TRBV5-1
size: -
D: -
J: TRBJ2-3

DNA: TGTGCCAGCAGCGTCCTCGGGACAGGGGCCTACAATGAGCAGTTCTTC
CDR3: CASSVLGTGAYNEQFF
V: TRBV9
size: -
D: TRBD1
J: TRBJ2-1

DNA: TGTGCCACCTCGGGACAGACGCAAGAGACCCAGTACTTC
CDR3: CATSGQTQETQYF
V: TRBV7-2
size: -
D: TRBD1
J: TRBJ2-5

DNA: TGTGCCAGCAGCTTGCTTCCGCGGGGGGCCAGGGATACGCAGTATTTT
CDR3: CASSLLPRGARDTQYF
V: TRBV5-4
size: -
D: TRBD2
J: TRBJ2-3

DNA: TGTGCCAGCAGCTTGGACAGCACCGAAAAACTGTTTTTT
CDR3: CASSLDSTEKLFF
V: TRBV11-3
size: -
D: -
J: TRBJ1-4

DNA: TGTGCTAGTGGTTTAGGAGCGGGCGGAAATGAGCAGTTCTTC
CDR3: CASGLGAGGNEQFF
V: TRBV12-5
size: -
D: -
J: TRBJ2-1

DNA: TGTGCCACCAGCAGAGAACCGACAGGAGGCTATGGCTACACCTTC
CDR3: CATSREPTGGYGYTF
V: TRBV15
size: -
D: -
J: TRBJ1-2

DNA: TGTGCCAGCGGGACAGACAACACTGAAGCTTCCTTT
CDR3: CASGTDNTEASF
V: TRBV6-5
size: -
D: TRBD1
J: TRBJ1-1

DNA: TGCGCCAGCAGTGGGACAGGGACCGGGGAGCTGTTTTTT
CDR3: CASSGTGTGELFF
V: TRBV10-1
size: -
D: TRBD1
J: TRBJ2-2

DNA: TGTGCCAGCAGCCCGGGACAGAACACCGGGGAGCTGTTTTTT
CDR3: CASSPGQNTGELFF
V: TRBV6-6
size: -
D: -
J: TRBJ2-2

DNA: TGTGCCACCAGTGAACGCAGGGGGAGCTTGAACACCGGGGAGCTGTTTTTT
CDR3: CATSERRGSLNTGELFF
V: TRBV24-1
size: -
D: TRBD1
J: TRBJ2-2

DNA: TGCAGTGCTAGTCTTGACAGGTTCTCTAACTATGGCTACACCTTC
CDR3: CSASLDRFSNYGYTF
V: TRBV20-1
size: -
D: -
J: TRBJ1-2

DNA: TGTGCCAGCAGAGGGATCGGACGGGTCTATGGCTACACCTTC
CDR3: CASRGIGRVYGYTF
V: TRBV6-5
size: -
D: -
J: TRBJ1-2

DNA: TGTGCCAGCAGACCCGACAGCTCCACTGAAGCTTTCTTT
CDR3: CASRPDSSTEAFF
V: TRBV6-5
size: -
D: -
J: TRBJ1-1

DNA: TGTGCCAGCAGCCGGTCCGGGACACCAGCTAACTATGGCTACACCTTC
CDR3: CASSRSGTPANYGYTF
V: TRBV3-1/TRBV3-2
size: few
D: -
J: TRBJ1-2

DNA: TGCAGCGCTGGGGCCCAGCGTAATCAGCCCCAGCATTTT
CDR3: CSAGAQRNQPQHF
V: TRBV29-1
size: few
D: -
J: TRBJ1-5

DNA: TGTGCCAGCAGCCGAGGACAGGGGAGCACTGAAGCTTTCTTT
CDR3: CASSRGQGSTEAFF
V: TRBV3-1/TRBV3-2
size: -
D: TRBD1
J: TRBJ1-1

DNA: TGCAGCGTTGAAGATGCCCAACAGGGGAGAGGCTACGAGCAGTACTTC
CDR3: CSVEDAQQGRGYEQYF
V: TRBV29-1
size: -
D: TRBD1
J: TRBJ2-7